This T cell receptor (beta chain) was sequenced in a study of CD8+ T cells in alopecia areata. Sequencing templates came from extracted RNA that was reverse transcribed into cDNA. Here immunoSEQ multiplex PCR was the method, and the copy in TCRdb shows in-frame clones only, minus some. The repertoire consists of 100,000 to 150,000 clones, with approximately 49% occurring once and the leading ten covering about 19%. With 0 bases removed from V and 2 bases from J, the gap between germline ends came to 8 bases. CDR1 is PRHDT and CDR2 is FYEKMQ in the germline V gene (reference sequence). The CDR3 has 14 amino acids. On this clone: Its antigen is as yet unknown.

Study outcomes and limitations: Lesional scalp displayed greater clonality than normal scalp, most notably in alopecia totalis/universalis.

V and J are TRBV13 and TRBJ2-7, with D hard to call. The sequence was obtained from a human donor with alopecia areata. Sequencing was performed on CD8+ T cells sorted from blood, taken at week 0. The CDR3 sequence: CASSLGRSAYEQYF. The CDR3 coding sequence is TGTGCCAGCAGCTTAGGTCGCAGCGCCTACGAGCAGTACTTC.